This entry features one T cell receptor beta chain sequence. The target antigen is unknown. In germline, CDR1 is MNHNY, CDR2 SVGAGI (reference sequence). V was pared by 9 bases and J by 4 bases, with 13 bases between. The CDR3 sequence is 12 residues long. The source of the sample is a study of T cell repertoires in cytomegalovirus infection. Study as a whole: Matching HLA type and CMV infection were both indicated by public TCR beta signatures. Findings and limits, study-wide: Within the response measured ex vivo, HLA-C-restricted CMV-specific TCR beta clonotypes were dominant.

TCRdb used MiXCR to reprocess the reads, holding one entry per CDR3 protein. The sample lists 150,000 to 180,000 distinct CDR3 sequences, about a quarter seen once, with 10% to 11% in the top ten. V is TRBV6-6 and J is TRBJ2-7; D is perhaps TRBD1 (5 bases). This clonotype was sampled from a human donor in good health (CMV status not recorded). Some clones in this sample may be carry-over from other donors' samples. Sequencing input: PBMCs. CDR3 loop: CASGQGVYEQYF. The CDR3 bases are TGTGCCAGTGGACAAGGGGTGTACGAGCAGTACTTC.